Each of the 16 T cell receptor beta chains below was sequenced from the same sample in a study of blood T cell repertoires in COVID-19. The protocol was immunoSEQ multiplex PCR, while the TCRdb copy is restricted to in-frame clones and leaves out a portion. Of over 150,000 clones in the sample, about 89% are singletons; the top ten hold over 0.45%. The sample consisted of peripheral blood. All receptors come from a man aged 45-65 years with acute or convalescent COVID-19.

This clone was counted a single time. This sequence joins TRBV10-3 and TRBJ2-7, with TRBD2 matching over 9 bases. V shed 10 bases and J 7 bases; nucleotides not matched to a gene: 14. The germline gives CDR1 ENHRY, CDR2 SYGVKD. CDR3 size: 14 residues. CDR3 sequence: CATQGSVSGGEQYV. CDR3 nucleotide sequence: TGTGCCACCCAGGGGTCGGTTAGCGGGGGTGAGCAGTACGTC.

The chain employs TRBV7-3 and TRBJ2-1; 9 bases align to TRBD1. The CDR3 is 14 residues long. The V segment lost 5 bases and the J segment 5 bases; nucleotides outside the gene matches: 4. CDR1 is SGHTA, CDR2 FQGTGA, per germline. CDR3 region: CASSGGQGHNEQFF. DNA of the CDR3: TGTGCCAGCAGCGGGGGACAGGGCCACAATGAGCAGTTCTTC.

The chain uses TRBV6-5 and TRBJ2-7; D gene uncertain. The germline V gene encodes CDR1 MNHEY and CDR2 SVGAGI. The CDR3 is made up of 13 amino acids. Deletions cut 8 bases from V and 5 bases from J, with 16 bases between. The CDR3 DNA follows: TGTGCCAGCGGCCGGGTCCCCCCCCACGAGCAGTACTTC. It encodes CASGRVPPHEQYF.

The chain has TRBV18 and TRBJ2-7, with TRBD1 matching 7 bases. J gave up 2 bases and V 3 bases, and 4 bases lay outside the gene matches. The CDR3 loop spans 14 amino acids. CDR1 and CDR2 (germline): KGHSH, LQKENI. The CDR3: CASSPTTGPYEQYF. CDR3 DNA: TGTGCCAGCTCACCGACGACAGGGCCCTACGAGCAGTACTTC. Filled out from reference TRBV18 and TRBJ2-7, the complete variable domain reads NAGVMQNPRHLVRRRGQEARLRCSPMKGHSHVYWYRQLPEEGLKFMVYLQKENIIDESGMPKERFSAEFPKEGPSILRIQQVVRGDSAAYFCASSPTTGPYEQYFGPGTRLTVT.

The chain's CDR3 is CASSRTDRARPDTQYF. CDR3 nucleotides: TGCGCCAGCAGCCGGACCGACAGAGCAAGGCCAGATACGCAGTATTTT. V gene TRBV5-1 combines with J gene TRBJ2-3; a weak D match, TRBD1 (5 bases). Trimming removed 4 bases at V and 4 bases at J, with 19 bases between. CDR3 length: 16 amino acids. Germline CDR1 is SGHRS and CDR2 is YFSETQ.

The chain carries TRBV6-5 and TRBJ1-3, with 7 nucleotides matching TRBD1. Germline values: CDR1 MNHEY, CDR2 SVGAGI. The CDR3 extends over 16 amino acids. V trimming: 2 bases; J trimming: 3 bases; junction bases outside the gene matches: 7. Here the CDR3 DNA reads TGTGCCAGCAGTTACAGCCCCGGGACAGTTGGAAACACCATATATTTT. Translating it yields CASSYSPGTVGNTIYF.

In its sample, this clone was seen once. V gene TRBV18 combines with J gene TRBJ1-1; TRBD1 agrees at 8 bases. The V gene end was trimmed by 3 bases and the J gene end by 7 bases; junction bases not matched to a gene: 13. The CDR3 is 16 amino acids. CDR1 and CDR2 from the germline V gene are KGHSH and LQKENI. Here the CDR3 reads CASSPYQGADSDEAFF. The CDR3, as DNA: TGTGCCAGCTCACCGTACCAGGGGGCCGACTCGGATGAAGCTTTCTTT.

This clone was recorded once. The chain recombines TRBV5-4 with TRBJ2-2; 11 bases match TRBD2. The CDR3 consists of 16 residues. The J segment lost 6 bases and the V segment lost 2 bases, leaving 6 bases of the junction unmatched. CDR1 and CDR2 (germline): SGHNT, YYREEE (reference sequence). CDR3 region: CASSLFSGGAAGELFF. DNA of the CDR3: TGTGCCAGCAGCTTATTTAGCGGGGGGGCGGCCGGGGAGCTGTTTTTT.

The rearrangement uses TRBV6-6 and TRBJ2-3; 10 positions agree with TRBD1. Germline loops: CDR1 MNHNY, CDR2 SVGAGI (reference sequence). This CDR3 is 14 amino acids long. J gave up 5 bases and V 4 bases, and 3 bases lay outside the gene matches. CDR3 region: CASSSGQGLDTQYF. As DNA, the CDR3 is TGTGCCAGCAGTTCGGGACAGGGGTTAGATACGCAGTATTTT.

This chain connects TRBV24-1 to TRBJ1-2; 7 nucleotides line up with TRBD1. Germline lookup yields CDR1 KGHDR and CDR2 SFDVKD. This CDR3 is built from 15 residues. The V gene end was trimmed by 4 bases and the J gene end by 4 bases; junction bases not matched to a gene: 8. For the CDR3, the DNA is TGTGCCACCAGTGACTGGACAGGAGCGGGCTATGGCTACACCTTC. Its translation: CATSDWTGAGYGYTF.

This clone is a singleton in its sample. The chain carries TRBV28 and TRBJ2-2; 8 bases are a match to TRBD1. In germline, CDR1 is MDHEN, CDR2 SYDVKM. V shed 3 bases and J 4 bases; nucleotides not matched to a gene: 10. There are 17 residues in the CDR3. CDR3 amino acids: CASSFASGGAGTGELFF. Here the CDR3 DNA reads TGTGCCAGCAGTTTCGCCTCAGGGGGCGCGGGCACCGGGGAGCTGTTTTTT.

This chain links TRBV27 with TRBJ1-4; the match to TRBD1 covers 9 bases. CDR1 and CDR2 from the germline V gene are MNHEY and SMNVEV (reference sequence). This CDR3 region has 15 residues. J lost 7 bases, V lost 2 bases, and 5 bases had no gene match. CDR3 coding DNA: TGTGCCAGCAGTTTAGGGGGACAGGGTGGTGAAAAACTGTTTTTT. Amino acids: CASSLGGQGGEKLFF.

The V call is TRBV18, the J call TRBJ2-3; D ambiguous. The CDR3 is made up of 13 amino acids. The germline V and J ends were trimmed by 6 bases and 1 base, with 8 bases remaining between them. Germline loops: CDR1 KGHSH, CDR2 LQKENI. In DNA form, the CDR3 reads TGTGCCAGCTCGCCGAGTCGCACAGATACGCAGTATTTT. This gives the protein CASSPSRTDTQYF. The full variable domain, with the rest looked up from reference TRBV18 and TRBJ2-3, is NAGVMQNPRHLVRRRGQEARLRCSPMKGHSHVYWYRQLPEEGLKFMVYLQKENIIDESGMPKERFSAEFPKEGPSILRIQQVVRGDSAAYFCASSPSRTDTQYFGPGTRLTVL.

The rearrangement links TRBV15 to TRBJ2-2, with a possible D match to TRBD1 (5 bases). V lost 0 bases, J lost 2 bases, and 19 bases lay in between. The CDR3 loop spans 19 amino acids. Looked up from germline, CDR1 is LNHNV and CDR2 is YYDKDF (reference sequence). Here the CDR3 DNA reads TGTGCCACCAGCAGAGATTTAGTACTGGGGCACAGAAACACCGGGGAGCTGTTTTTT. Amino acids: CATSRDLVLGHRNTGELFF.

This clone was counted a single time. The rearrangement uses TRBV5-6 and TRBJ2-5; unclear D gene. Germline V gene lookup returns CDR1 SGHDT and CDR2 YYEEEE. The V end lost 4 bases, the J end lost 5 bases, and 6 bases lay between the germline ends. The CDR3 spans 11 residues. The CDR3 DNA follows: TGTGCCAGCAGCGTCCATGAGACCCAGTACTTC. Protein: CASSVHETQYF.

The rearrangement joins TRBV6-5 to TRBJ1-1; TRBD1 might be the D (6 bases). V gave up 6 bases and J gave up 1 base, with 12 bases separating them. CDR1 is MNHEY, CDR2 SVGAGI, per germline. The CDR3 contains 14 residues. The CDR3 sequence is CASRRTVANTEAFF. In DNA, the CDR3 is TGTGCCAGCAGGCGGACAGTTGCGAACACTGAAGCTTTCTTT.